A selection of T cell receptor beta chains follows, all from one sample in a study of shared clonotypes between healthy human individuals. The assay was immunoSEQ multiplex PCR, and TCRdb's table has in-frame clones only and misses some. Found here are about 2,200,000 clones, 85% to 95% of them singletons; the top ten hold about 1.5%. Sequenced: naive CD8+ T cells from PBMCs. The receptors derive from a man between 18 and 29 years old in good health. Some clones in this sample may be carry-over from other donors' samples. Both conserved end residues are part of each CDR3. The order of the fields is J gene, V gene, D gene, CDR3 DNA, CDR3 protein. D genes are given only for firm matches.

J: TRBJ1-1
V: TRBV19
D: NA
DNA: TGTGCCAGTATTCCCAGGGGCAAGGAGCCGGATGAAGCTTTCTTT
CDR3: CASIPRGKEPDEAFF

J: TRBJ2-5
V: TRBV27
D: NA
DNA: TGTGCCAGCAGGGAAGGGGAAAAGTACCAAGAGACCCAGTACTTC
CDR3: CASREGEKYQETQYF

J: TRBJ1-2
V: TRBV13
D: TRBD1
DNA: TGTGCCAGCAGCTTAACCAATTTCGGACAGGGGGACTATGGCTACACCTTC
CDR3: CASSLTNFGQGDYGYTF

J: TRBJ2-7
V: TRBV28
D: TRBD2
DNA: TGTGCCAGCTTAGAGCGGGGGGCAAGCGAGCAGTACTTC
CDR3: CASLERGASEQYF

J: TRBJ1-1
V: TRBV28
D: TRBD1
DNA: TGTGCCAGCAGTTTTTCCAGGGGGGGGACTGAAGCTTTCTTT
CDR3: CASSFSRGGTEAFF

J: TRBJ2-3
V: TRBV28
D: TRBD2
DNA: TGTGCGACGCAACTAGCGACTAGCACAGATACGCAGTATTTT
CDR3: CATQLATSTDTQYF

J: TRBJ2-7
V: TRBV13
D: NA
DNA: TGTGCCAGCAGCTTGTCAGGAGTCTCCTACGAGCAGTACTTC
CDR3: CASSLSGVSYEQYF

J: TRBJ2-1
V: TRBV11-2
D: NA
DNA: TGTGCCAGCAGCTTAGCAAGAGGGGGGCCGGAGGATTATGAGCAGTTCTTC
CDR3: CASSLARGGPEDYEQFF

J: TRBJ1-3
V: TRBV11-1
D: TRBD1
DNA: TGTGCCAGCAGCTTATACATTGAGGGACAGCGAAACACCATATATTTT
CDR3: CASSLYIEGQRNTIYF

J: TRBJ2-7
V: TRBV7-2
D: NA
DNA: TGTGCCAGCAGCTTATACGGTGGGGGCTACCGGACGGACTACGAGCAGTACTTC
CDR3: CASSLYGGGYRTDYEQYF